The clone carrying this T cell receptor (beta chain) was counted many times. Its antigen is still unknown. Researchers took RNA transcripts and amplified the TCR beta CDR3 regions from them. Researchers ran a first-round RT-PCR on the TCR CDR3 using the HTBI primer set. One entry per CDR3 protein results from TCRdb running MiXCR on the multiplex PCR reads. The sample yields about 740,000 distinct CDR3 sequences, 14% seen once. This record comes from a study of T cells in Graves' hyperthyroidism and ophthalmopathy. For the study at large: Before any treatment, at initial diagnosis, peripheral blood was collected.

Uncontrolled infections, other autoimmune diseases, pregnancy or lactation led to exclusion of patients. Germline CDR1 MNHNS, CDR2 SASEGT. V was shortened by 5 bases and J by 5 bases, with 18 bases between the two germline ends. The CDR3 runs 16 residues. Whole-study findings and limits: With a median lead of around 6.7 months before onset, the model predicted ophthalmopathy. Most expanded thyroid clonotypes above 0.001 recurred in blood.

The receptor was isolated from a woman between 18 and 29 years old with Graves' hyperthyroidism. Input material: blood. This chain uses TRBV6-1 with TRBJ2-2; the D is unclear. CDR3 protein: CASSSSKSARTGELFF. As DNA, the CDR3 is TGTGCCAGCAGTTCCTCCAAGAGCGCGAGAACCGGGGAGCTGTTTTTT.